These 7 T cell receptor beta chains came from one sample sequenced in a study of T cell repertoires in ileal Crohn's disease. The table came from immunoSEQ multiplex PCR; TCRdb's copy has only in-frame clones and leaves some out. The sample yields over 1,500 clones, 85% to 90% seen once. Time point reported: neoterminal ileum biopsy at postoperative endoscopy, about 6 months after surgery. The sequenced sample was ileal tissue. The origin of the receptors is an adult with Crohn's disease.

CDR3 sequence reads: CASSLEYSPLHF. Here the CDR3 DNA reads TGTGCCAGCAGCTTAGAGTACTCACCCCTCCACTTT. J is TRBJ1-6 and V is TRBV7-8; D gene uncertain. The germline CDR1 and CDR2 sequences are SGHVS and FQNEAQ. CDR3 length: 12 residues. Trimming took off 1 base at V and 10 bases at J, with 5 bases between the two ends.

This clone has just a few counts. This chain links TRBV19 with TRBJ2-1; D is ambiguous. The germline CDR1 and CDR2 sequences are LNHDA and SQIVND (reference sequence). V was trimmed by 5 bases and J by 4 bases, leaving 9 bases between them. The CDR3 has 13 residues. This chain's CDR3 is CASSPAAYNEQFF. As DNA, the CDR3 is TGTGCCAGTAGTCCGGCCGCATACAATGAGCAGTTCTTC.

The count of this clone is one. The rearrangement joins TRBV10-3 to TRBJ2-1; 7 bases align to TRBD2. Germline V CDR1 and CDR2: ENHRY, SYGVKD. V dropped 0 bases and J dropped 0; count of bases not matched to a gene: 2. This CDR3 is built from 16 residues. CDR3 nucleotides: TGTGCCATCAGTGAGTCACGCGGGAGCTCCTACAATGAGCAGTTCTTC. This codes for CAISESRGSSYNEQFF.

This clone was recorded only once. The J gene is TRBJ1-2, the V gene TRBV6-5, with 9 bases aligning to TRBD1. V trimming: 5 bases; J trimming: 5 bases; junction bases outside the gene matches: 6. Germline V gene sequence: CDR1 MNHEY, CDR2 SVGAGI. The CDR3 is made up of 14 amino acids. DNA of the CDR3: TGTGCCAGCAGTCAGGACAGGGGAAGGTATGGCTACACCTTC. It specifies CASSQDRGRYGYTF.

The V gene is TRBV6-6, the J gene TRBJ2-7, with 8 bases matching TRBD2. V dropped 2 bases and J dropped 7; count of bases not matched to a gene: 7. The germline gives CDR1 MNHNY, CDR2 SVGAGI (reference sequence). The length of the CDR3 is 14 residues. The DNA for the CDR3 is TGTGCCAGCAGTTACGAGGCGGGAGGATATGAGCAGTACGTC. Translation: CASSYEAGGYEQYV.

This rearrangement joins TRBV27 to TRBJ1-2; the D is unclear. Trimming removed 3 bases from V and 5 bases from J, with 16 bases in between. The CDR3 is 15 residues long. CDR1 and CDR2 from the germline V gene are MNHEY and SMNVEV (reference sequence). The CDR3 here is CASSFATGQSYGYTF. The CDR3 DNA sequence: TGTGCCAGCAGTTTTGCTACCGGGCAGTCGTATGGCTACACCTTC.

The chain links TRBV6-5 to TRBJ2-1, with TRBD2 matching 11 bases. With V trimmed by 2 bases and J by 9 bases, 3 bases remained unmatched. The CDR3 sequence is 14 residues long. Per germline, CDR1 MNHEY and CDR2 SVGAGI. DNA for the CDR3: TGTGCCAGCAGTTACGTCCTAGCGGGAGGTGAGCAGTTCTTC. This encodes CASSYVLAGGEQFF.